This is a list of T cell receptor beta chains from one sample in a study of blood T cell repertoires in COVID-19. The table came from immunoSEQ multiplex PCR; TCRdb's copy has only in-frame clones and leaves some out. The sample gives 30,000 or so clones, around 92% of which show up once; roughly 3.9% is in the top ten. The sample was peripheral blood. These receptors came from a human donor in a cohort sampled during active COVID-19. Both conserved end residues are part of each CDR3. A D gene is named only where the DNA matches it firmly. Rows give clone size only sometimes, using once, few, many, or a class for an expanded clone.

clone_size: .
j_call: TRBJ2-5
d_call: TRBD1
v_call: TRBV2
cdr3_aa: CASSLQGGETQYF
cdr3_nt: TGTGCCAGCTCCTTACAGGGGGGAGAGACCCAGTACTTC

clone_size: .
j_call: TRBJ2-3
d_call: .
v_call: TRBV7-7
cdr3_aa: CASSLEAGSTDTQYF
cdr3_nt: TGTGCTAGCAGCTTAGAGGCGGGGAGCACAGATACGCAGTATTTT

clone_size: .
j_call: TRBJ1-4
d_call: .
v_call: TRBV9
cdr3_aa: CASSPRFSTNEKLFF
cdr3_nt: TGTGCCAGCAGCCCCCGGTTCTCAACTAATGAAAAACTGTTTTTT

clone_size: .
j_call: TRBJ2-1
d_call: .
v_call: TRBV24-1
cdr3_aa: CATSALGGADEQFF
cdr3_nt: TGTGCCACCAGTGCACTGGGGGGGGCCGATGAGCAGTTCTTC

clone_size: .
j_call: TRBJ2-2
d_call: TRBD2
v_call: TRBV5-1
cdr3_aa: CASSLRSGLTRGTGELFF
cdr3_nt: TGCGCCAGCAGCTTGCGTAGCGGGCTAACCCGGGGCACCGGGGAGCTGTTTTTT

clone_size: .
j_call: TRBJ1-2
d_call: .
v_call: TRBV6-1
cdr3_aa: CASSEVAPGANYGYTF
cdr3_nt: TGTGCCAGCAGTGAAGTCGCCCCGGGAGCCAACTATGGCTACACCTTC

clone_size: .
j_call: TRBJ2-1
d_call: TRBD2
v_call: TRBV19
cdr3_aa: CASRSARLAGVYNEQFF
cdr3_nt: TGTGCCAGTAGGTCGGCTCGGCTAGCGGGGGTGTATAATGAGCAGTTCTTC

clone_size: .
j_call: TRBJ2-1
d_call: .
v_call: TRBV14
cdr3_aa: CASSPYSQLTGYNEQFF
cdr3_nt: TGTGCCAGCAGCCCGTACAGCCAACTGACAGGTTACAATGAGCAGTTCTTC

clone_size: .
j_call: TRBJ1-2
d_call: .
v_call: TRBV5-5
cdr3_aa: CASSLGRQGSRGGYTF
cdr3_nt: TGTGCCAGCAGCTTGGGCCGTCAGGGATCAAGAGGTGGATACACCTTC

clone_size: few
j_call: TRBJ2-7
d_call: .
v_call: TRBV27
cdr3_aa: CASGVAGIGYEQYF
cdr3_nt: TGTGCCAGCGGGGTGGCAGGGATAGGCTACGAGCAGTACTTC

clone_size: .
j_call: TRBJ2-7
d_call: TRBD2
v_call: TRBV2
cdr3_aa: CASTGTSRAEQYF
cdr3_nt: TGTGCCAGCACGGGGACTAGTAGGGCCGAGCAGTACTTC

clone_size: .
j_call: TRBJ1-4
d_call: .
v_call: TRBV4-1
cdr3_aa: CASSQENGNPNEKLFF
cdr3_nt: TGCGCCAGCAGCCAAGAGAACGGGAACCCTAATGAAAAACTGTTTTTT

clone_size: .
j_call: TRBJ2-2
d_call: TRBD2
v_call: TRBV15
cdr3_aa: CATSTVAGANTGELFF
cdr3_nt: TGTGCCACCAGCACCGTAGCGGGTGCGAACACCGGGGAGCTGTTTTTT

clone_size: .
j_call: TRBJ1-4
d_call: .
v_call: TRBV7-9
cdr3_aa: CASSLGRRSTTNEKLFF
cdr3_nt: TGTGCCAGCAGCTTAGGGCGCAGGTCCACAACTAATGAAAAACTGTTTTTT

clone_size: .
j_call: TRBJ1-1
d_call: .
v_call: TRBV5-1
cdr3_aa: CASSLVGRSGMMNTEAFF
cdr3_nt: TGCGCCAGCAGCTTGGTGGGGCGGAGTGGGATGATGAACACTGAAGCTTTCTTT

clone_size: .
j_call: TRBJ2-3
d_call: .
v_call: TRBV6-6
cdr3_aa: CASSRTPTTGPTDTQYF
cdr3_nt: TGTGCCAGCAGTCGAACCCCAACTACAGGACCCACGGATACGCAGTATTTT

clone_size: .
j_call: TRBJ1-1
d_call: .
v_call: TRBV7-2
cdr3_aa: CASSLAFLGAEAFF
cdr3_nt: TGTGCCAGCAGCTTAGCGTTTCTGGGCGCTGAAGCTTTCTTT

clone_size: .
j_call: TRBJ1-5
d_call: TRBD1
v_call: TRBV6-2/TRBV6-3
cdr3_aa: CASSYRDRVDGNQPQHF
cdr3_nt: TGTGCCAGCAGTTACCGGGACAGGGTGGATGGCAATCAGCCCCAGCATTTT

clone_size: .
j_call: TRBJ1-2
d_call: .
v_call: TRBV5-6
cdr3_aa: CASSLDQRLLLNYGYTF
cdr3_nt: TGTGCCAGCAGCTTGGACCAGCGTCTGCTACTAAACTATGGCTACACCTTC

clone_size: once
j_call: TRBJ2-7
d_call: .
v_call: TRBV7-8
cdr3_aa: CASSLVLAPNEQYF
cdr3_nt: TGTGCCAGCAGCTTAGTTTTAGCCCCCAACGAGCAGTACTTC

clone_size: once
j_call: TRBJ1-2
d_call: TRBD1
v_call: TRBV6-2/TRBV6-3
cdr3_aa: CASSFSDRANYGYTF
cdr3_nt: TGTGCCAGCAGTTTTTCGGACAGGGCTAACTATGGCTACACCTTC

clone_size: .
j_call: TRBJ2-7
d_call: TRBD2
v_call: TRBV5-4
cdr3_aa: CASSVASGGLNREQYF
cdr3_nt: TGTGCCAGCAGCGTGGCTAGCGGGGGTTTGAATCGCGAGCAGTACTTC

clone_size: .
j_call: TRBJ1-5
d_call: .
v_call: TRBV5-5
cdr3_aa: CASSLITGHNQPQHF
cdr3_nt: TGTGCCAGCAGCTTAATTACAGGGCACAATCAGCCCCAGCATTTT

clone_size: .
j_call: TRBJ1-1
d_call: .
v_call: TRBV5-4
cdr3_aa: CALKTDPGGGTEAFF
cdr3_nt: TGTGCCCTAAAGACAGACCCTGGCGGGGGCACTGAAGCTTTCTTT

clone_size: once
j_call: TRBJ1-4
d_call: TRBD1
v_call: TRBV30
cdr3_aa: CAWRTGQAINEKLFF
cdr3_nt: TGTGCCTGGAGAACGGGACAGGCGATTAATGAAAAACTGTTTTTT

clone_size: .
j_call: TRBJ2-3
d_call: TRBD2
v_call: TRBV5-1
cdr3_aa: CASSLPTSGTTDTQYF
cdr3_nt: TGCGCCAGCAGCTTGCCTACTAGCGGGACCACAGATACGCAGTATTTT

clone_size: .
j_call: TRBJ1-1
d_call: .
v_call: TRBV27
cdr3_aa: CASSVTGRVNTEAFF
cdr3_nt: TGTGCCAGCAGTGTCACGGGAAGGGTAAACACTGAAGCTTTCTTT

clone_size: .
j_call: TRBJ1-5
d_call: .
v_call: TRBV30
cdr3_aa: CAWSTGENQPQHF
cdr3_nt: TGTGCCTGGAGTACCGGAGAAAATCAGCCCCAGCATTTT

clone_size: .
j_call: TRBJ1-1
d_call: .
v_call: TRBV3-1/TRBV3-2
cdr3_aa: CASSPIQGNTEAFF
cdr3_nt: TGTGCCAGCAGCCCTATACAGGGGAACACTGAAGCTTTCTTT

clone_size: .
j_call: TRBJ2-7
d_call: .
v_call: TRBV27
cdr3_aa: CASSLSPGIGGYEQYF
cdr3_nt: TGTGCCAGCAGTTTATCACCCGGGATAGGGGGATACGAGCAGTACTTC

clone_size: once
j_call: TRBJ1-2
d_call: TRBD1
v_call: TRBV19
cdr3_aa: CASSAPGQANGYTF
cdr3_nt: TGTGCCAGTAGCGCCCCGGGACAGGCAAATGGCTACACCTTC

clone_size: once
j_call: TRBJ1-1
d_call: .
v_call: TRBV6-1
cdr3_aa: CASSEAAGRNTEAFF
cdr3_nt: TGTGCCAGCAGTGAAGCAGCGGGGAGGAACACTGAAGCTTTCTTT

clone_size: .
j_call: TRBJ1-5
d_call: TRBD1
v_call: TRBV7-2
cdr3_aa: CASSLFTGQGQPQHF
cdr3_nt: TGTGCCAGCAGCTTATTTACGGGACAGGGACAGCCCCAGCATTTT

clone_size: .
j_call: TRBJ1-3
d_call: .
v_call: TRBV4-3
cdr3_aa: CASSQDVEDRLFSGNTIYF
cdr3_nt: TGCGCCAGCAGCCAAGATGTGGAGGACAGATTATTCTCTGGAAACACCATATATTTT

clone_size: .
j_call: TRBJ2-5
d_call: TRBD2
v_call: TRBV4-2
cdr3_aa: CASSQGLAGASWAQYF
cdr3_nt: TGTGCCAGCAGCCAAGGGTTAGCGGGGGCCTCTTGGGCCCAGTACTTC

clone_size: .
j_call: TRBJ2-2
d_call: .
v_call: TRBV21-1
cdr3_aa: CASSKVSGGASTGELFF
cdr3_nt: TGTGCCAGCAGCAAAGTTAGCGGGGGGGCGAGCACCGGGGAGCTGTTTTTT

clone_size: .
j_call: TRBJ1-2
d_call: TRBD1
v_call: TRBV5-1
cdr3_aa: CASSPQGEVYGYTF
cdr3_nt: TGCGCCAGCAGCCCCCAGGGGGAGGTCTATGGCTACACCTTC